This T cell receptor beta chain comes out of a study of cytomegalovirus exposure and HLA in healthy donors. General study findings and limits: Reported performance of the classifier showed diagnosis of cytomegalovirus status with high specificity and sensitivity.

PCR primers comprised 60 Vbeta and 13 Jbeta primers. Sequencing was performed with immunoSEQ multiplex PCR; in TCRdb, only in-frame clones are kept and a portion is missing. The sample carries about 100,000 clones, around 77% recorded once. Unmatched junction bases numbered 8, after V lost 4 bases and J lost 4 bases. The CDR3 covers 15 residues. Germline loops: CDR1 MNHNS, CDR2 SASEGT. In regard to this clone: Its antigen remains unidentified.

Sequenced material: PBMCs. The receptor was derived from a man under 40 in good health and CMV-seronegative. The J gene is TRBJ2-3, the V gene TRBV6-1; TRBD1 matches at 7 bases. The CDR3 spells CASSVTGVRADTQYF. Written as DNA, the CDR3 is TGTGCCAGCAGTGTAACAGGGGTTCGGGCAGATACGCAGTATTTT.